The 9 T cell receptor beta chains below come from one sample, sequenced in a study of CD8 T cells in ankylosing spondylitis. One entry per CDR3 protein, called by TCRdb with MiXCR from the 5' RACE reads. The sample has about 240,000 distinct CDR3 sequences, about 10% seen once. Sequencing was performed on blood, either unsorted or a sorted T cell fraction (not recorded which). The receptor set was obtained from a male donor with ankylosing spondylitis or in good health (not recorded which).

This clonotype came up many times. The gene calls are TRBV7-2 and TRBJ2-7; D possibly corresponds to TRBD2 (5 bases). Germline lookup yields CDR1 SGHTA and CDR2 FQGNSA. Between the trimmed V and J ends, which lost 5 bases and 3 bases, there was a span of 11 bases. The length of the CDR3 is 13 residues. CDR3 amino acids: CASSPAGGYEQYF. The CDR3 DNA reads as TGTGCCAGCAGCCCCGCGGGTGGCTACGAGCAGTACTTC. Full variable domain (missing parts from reference TRBV7-2 and TRBJ2-7): GAGVSQSPSNKVTEKGKDVELRCDPISGHTALYWYRQSLGQGLEFLIYFQGNSAPDKSGLPSDRFSAERTGGSVSTLTIQRTQQEDSAVYLCASSPAGGYEQYFGPGTRLTVT.

This clonotype came up a few times. The genes are TRBV3-1 and TRBJ2-1, with TRBD1 identical over 9 bases. The germline V gene encodes CDR1 LGHDT and CDR2 YNNKEL (reference sequence). This CDR3 has 19 amino acids. The ends lost 0 bases at V and 7 bases at J; junction bases unmatched: 16. The CDR3 protein is CASSQENTPGQGATNEQFF. DNA for the CDR3: TGTGCCAGCAGCCAAGAAAACACCCCGGGACAGGGAGCTACTAATGAGCAGTTCTTC.

This clonotype was seen at least ten times. The rearrangement uses TRBV9 and TRBJ2-5; 7 nucleotides match TRBD2. This CDR3 comprises 17 residues. Germline V gives CDR1 SGDLS, CDR2 YYNGEE. V dropped 0 bases and J dropped 7; count of bases not matched to a gene: 15. CDR3 residues: CASSVAPWGGSLMTQYF. CDR3 coding DNA: TGTGCCAGCAGCGTAGCTCCGTGGGGGGGGTCCCTCATGACCCAGTACTTC.

A few counts support this clonotype. The chain couples TRBV20-1 to TRBJ2-3; 7 positions match TRBD2. With 2 bases clipped from V and 3 bases from J, the junction kept 11 bases outside the gene matches. Germline lookup yields CDR1 DFQATT and CDR2 SNEGSKA (reference sequence). CDR3 size: 16 residues. The chain's CDR3 is CSARLGAGLKTDTQYF. CDR3 nucleotide sequence: TGCAGTGCTAGACTAGGGGCGGGACTAAAGACAGATACGCAGTATTTT.

V is TRBV28 and J is TRBJ2-3, with a tentative D call TRBD2 (5 bases). CDR3 size: 14 residues. Trimming cost V 3 bases and J 4 bases, with 11 bases left between them. The germline V gene encodes CDR1 MDHEN and CDR2 SYDVKM. For the CDR3, the DNA is TGTGCCAGCAGTTTGTTGGAGGCAGCAGATACGCAGTATTTT. It specifies CASSLLEAADTQYF.

At least ten counts were recorded for this clonotype. The chain links TRBV10-3 to TRBJ1-6; D is undetermined. V shed 10 bases and J shed 0 bases, with 19 bases lying between them. Germline V lookup: CDR1 ENHRY, CDR2 SYGVKD. This CDR3 contains 17 residues. This CDR3 reads CASRSRDHGSYNSPLHF. The CDR3 nucleotides read TGTGCCAGCAGGAGTCGGGATCATGGCTCCTATAATTCACCCCTCCACTTT.

This clonotype was counted at least ten times. This chain uses TRBV5-1 with TRBJ2-3; TRBD2 agrees at 16 bases. The germline V gene encodes CDR1 SGHRS and CDR2 YFSETQ. CDR3 length: 16 amino acids. With V trimmed by 3 bases and J by 6 bases, 4 bases remained unmatched. CDR3 protein: CASSSGTSGGADTQYF. Here the CDR3 DNA reads TGCGCCAGCAGCTCCGGGACTAGCGGGGGGGCTGATACGCAGTATTTT.

V usage is TRBV6-2 or TRBV6-3 and J usage is TRBJ2-2; 10 positions match TRBD2. V lost 6 bases, J lost 6 bases, and 4 bases stayed unmatched. This CDR3 spans 14 amino acids. CDR1 is MNHEY and CDR2 is SVGEGT in the germline V gene. The CDR3 nucleotides are TGTGCCAGCAGCAACGGACTAGCGGCCGGGGAGCTGTTTTTT. Amino acids: CASSNGLAAGELFF.

This clonotype came up many times. This chain joins TRBV5-1 and TRBJ2-7, with D possibly matching TRBD2 (5 bases). The CDR3 has 12 amino acids. Per the germline V gene, CDR1 is SGHRS and CDR2 is YFSETQ. V lost 5 bases and J lost 6, with 12 bases in between. CDR3 coding DNA: TGCGCCAGCAGTTCCGGGGAAATCGAGCAGTACTTC. It translates to CASSSGEIEQYF.